Following are 25 T cell receptor beta chains from one sample sequenced in a study of blood T cell repertoires in COVID-19. Sequencing was performed with immunoSEQ multiplex PCR; in TCRdb, only in-frame clones are kept and a portion is missing. Among fewer than 250,000 clones listed, about four fifths were seen once. Sample: peripheral blood. The receptors stem from a woman older than 75 with acute or convalescent COVID-19.

This clone has a single count. The V call is TRBV29-1, the J call TRBJ2-7; 11 positions agree with TRBD2. The junction had 2 bases not matched to a gene; V was cut back by 6 bases and J by 1 base. Germline CDR1 reads SQVTM; CDR2 reads ANQGSEA. The CDR3 loop spans 13 amino acids. Here the CDR3 reads CSVTSGRSYEQYF. Written as DNA, the CDR3 is TGCAGCGTCACTAGCGGGAGATCCTACGAGCAGTACTTC.

The V and J genes are TRBV4-2 and TRBJ1-1, with D perhaps TRBD1 (5 bases). From germline, CDR1 is LGHNA and CDR2 YNFKEQ. The CDR3 is 16 amino acids. The V end was cut by 1 base, the J end by 4 bases, with 16 bases between. CDR3 DNA: TGTGCCAGCAGCCAAGTTGCCGTCAATGGGGCCACTGAAGCTTTCTTT. This codes for CASSQVAVNGATEAFF.

CDR3 residues: CASSTTGFGTSNQPQHF. The CDR3 bases are TGTGCCAGCAGTACGACAGGATTCGGCACCAGCAATCAGCCCCAGCATTTT. The chain uses TRBV28 and TRBJ1-5; TRBD1 might be the D (6 bases). Per germline, CDR1 MDHEN and CDR2 SYDVKM. CDR3 length equals 17 residues. V lost 5 bases to trimming and J lost 1 base, with 18 bases between them.

The chain joins TRBV3-1 (or the pseudogene TRBV3-2) to TRBJ2-5; the D gene is possibly TRBD2 (5 bases). V was trimmed by 1 base and J by 5 bases, leaving 11 bases between them. The CDR3 spans 14 residues. Germline CDR1 and CDR2: LGHDT and YNNKEL (reference sequence). The CDR3 bases are TGTGCCAGCAGCCAAGCTGGAGGATGGGAGACCCAGTACTTC. It encodes CASSQAGGWETQYF.

The J gene is TRBJ2-1, the V gene TRBV19, with TRBD2 identical over 8 bases. V shed 6 bases, J shed 1 base, and the junction held 8 bases outside the gene matches. The germline V gene encodes CDR1 LNHDA and CDR2 SQIVND (reference sequence). This CDR3 has 16 amino acids. The CDR3 nucleotides are TGTGCCAGTAGCCCACTAGCGGTGACATCCTACAATGAGCAGTTCTTC. It codes for CASSPLAVTSYNEQFF. The full variable domain, rest sourced from reference TRBV19 and TRBJ2-1, is DGGITQSPKYLFRKEGQNVTLSCEQNLNHDAMYWYRQDPGQGLRLIYYSQIVNDFQKGDIAEGYSVSREKKESFPLTVTSAQKNPTAFYLCASSPLAVTSYNEQFFGPGTRLTVL.

The chain joins TRBV28 to TRBJ2-5, with D unresolved. In germline, CDR1 is MDHEN, CDR2 SYDVKM. Trimming shortened V by 8 bases and J by 5 bases, and 6 bases separated the two germline ends. The CDR3 length is 10 residues. CDR3 sequence reads: CASGSETQYF. The CDR3 nucleotides read TGTGCCAGCGGCTCGGAGACCCAGTACTTC.

The V and J genes are TRBV29-1 and TRBJ1-1; D might be TRBD1 (6 bases). This CDR3 comprises 13 residues. V was shortened by 5 bases and J by 8 bases, with 18 bases between the two germline ends. The germline V gene encodes CDR1 SQVTM and CDR2 ANQGSEA. The CDR3 sequence is CSVHPAGAGEAFF. The CDR3 DNA follows: TGCAGCGTTCACCCCGCGGGGGCAGGAGAAGCTTTCTTT. The whole variable domain, remainder taken from reference TRBV29-1 and TRBJ1-1, is SAVISQKPSRDICQRGTSLTIQCQVDSQVTMMFWYRQQPGQSLTLIATANQGSEATYESGFVIDKFPISRPNLTFSTLTVSNMSPEDSSIYLCSVHPAGAGEAFFGQGTRLTVV.

This rearrangement joins TRBV5-4 to TRBJ2-3; 7 bases are a match to TRBD1. The CDR3 consists of 17 residues. From germline, CDR1 is SGHNT and CDR2 YYREEE (reference sequence). V lost 3 bases to trimming and J lost 1 base; unmatched junction nucleotides: 11. DNA for the CDR3: TGTGCCAGCAGCTCCCCTACTGACAGGGCGGGCACAGATACGCAGTATTTT. This gives the protein CASSSPTDRAGTDTQYF. Drawing the rest from reference TRBV5-4 and TRBJ2-3, the complete variable domain is ETGVTQSPTHLIKTRGQQVTLRCSSQSGHNTVSWYQQALGQGPQFIFQYYREEENGRGNFPPRFSGLQFPNYSSELNVNALELDDSALYLCASSSPTDRAGTDTQYFGPGTRLTVL.

The J gene is TRBJ1-4, the V gene TRBV27; D unresolved. This CDR3 has 14 residues. V shed 1 base and J shed 7 bases, with 10 bases lying between them. Germline V gene lookup returns CDR1 MNHEY and CDR2 SMNVEV (reference sequence). This CDR3 reads CASSLWERGEKLFF. The CDR3 bases are TGTGCCAGCAGTTTATGGGAGAGAGGTGAAAAACTGTTTTTT.

The chain combines TRBV7-3 with TRBJ2-3; 13 positions agree with TRBD2. CDR3 length: 15 residues. CDR1 SGHTA and CDR2 FQGTGA come from the germline V gene. The J segment lost 4 bases and the V segment lost 2 bases, leaving 0 bases of the junction unmatched. The CDR3 nucleotides are TGTGCCAGCAGCTTAGGACTAGCGGGAGCAGATACGCAGTATTTT. It codes for CASSLGLAGADTQYF.

The chain is built from TRBV19 and TRBJ1-1, with D tentatively TRBD1 (5 bases). Germline values: CDR1 LNHDA, CDR2 SQIVND (reference sequence). This CDR3 region has 15 residues. The V and J ends lost 4 bases and 4 bases respectively, with 16 bases between them. In DNA, the CDR3 is TGTGCCAGTAGTACTCCAGCTCAGGGTAGCACTGAAGCTTTCTTT. It encodes CASSTPAQGSTEAFF. Using reference TRBV19 and TRBJ1-1 for the parts outside the CDR3, the full variable domain is DGGITQSPKYLFRKEGQNVTLSCEQNLNHDAMYWYRQDPGQGLRLIYYSQIVNDFQKGDIAEGYSVSREKKESFPLTVTSAQKNPTAFYLCASSTPAQGSTEAFFGQGTRLTVV.

The chain recombines TRBV6-5 with TRBJ2-3; D unclear. This CDR3 region has 12 residues. V dropped 7 bases and J dropped 6 bases, with 11 bases sitting between them. The germline gives CDR1 MNHEY, CDR2 SVGAGI. CDR3 residues: CASKVTEDTQYF. CDR3 in DNA: TGTGCCAGCAAGGTGACGGAGGATACGCAGTATTTT.

This sequence joins TRBV19 and TRBJ1-2; no firm D call. The CDR3 runs to 14 residues. V shed 10 bases and J shed 5 bases, with 20 bases lying between them. The germline V gene encodes CDR1 LNHDA and CDR2 SQIVND (reference sequence). The CDR3 coding sequence is TGTGCCACCGCGACACAGCCGACCTCTTATGGCTACACCTTC. Protein sequence: CATATQPTSYGYTF.

This chain links TRBV10-2 with TRBJ2-2, with 7 bases fitting TRBD2. From germline, CDR1 is WSHSY and CDR2 SAAADI. V gave up 4 bases and J gave up 4 bases; unmatched junction bases: 6. The CDR3 is 15 amino acids. CDR3 coding DNA: TGCGCCAGCAGTGCGGGAGGTACAGGCACCGGGGAGCTGTTTTTT. This sequence encodes CASSAGGTGTGELFF.

The chain carries TRBV14 and TRBJ1-4, with D perhaps TRBD1 (6 bases). CDR1 is SGHDN, CDR2 FVKESK, per germline. The CDR3 spans 17 residues. Trimming left V 5 bases short and J 5 bases short, with 21 bases between. The CDR3 DNA sequence: TGTGCCAGCAGCTACGAAATTGGAGTCAGGGGCAATGAAAAACTGTTTTTT. As protein: CASSYEIGVRGNEKLFF.

CDR3 region: CAGARSGGASNYGYTF. CDR3 in DNA: TGTGCTGGGGCAAGGTCTGGGGGGGCGAGTAACTATGGCTACACCTTC. V usage is TRBV30 and J usage is TRBJ1-2; D is perhaps TRBD1 (6 bases). This CDR3 spans 16 amino acids. The germline CDR1 and CDR2 sequences are GTSNPN and SVGIG (reference sequence).

The J gene is TRBJ1-4, the V gene TRBV10-3; 9 nucleotides align to TRBD1. The CDR3 totals 15 residues. V dropped 3 bases and J dropped 8; count of bases not matched to a gene: 7. Germline CDR1 reads ENHRY; CDR2 reads SYGVKD. CDR3 in DNA: TGTGCCATCAGTGAACTGGACAGGGGAGGGGAAAAACTGTTTTTT. This codes for CAISELDRGGEKLFF.

The gene calls are TRBV15 and TRBJ2-1, with unresolved D. V was trimmed by 0 bases and J by 15 bases, leaving 15 bases between them. The length of the CDR3 is 13 residues. The germline V gene encodes CDR1 LNHNV and CDR2 YYDKDF (reference sequence). The CDR3 loop reads CATSRDPALGGFF. The CDR3 DNA reads as TGTGCCACCAGCAGAGATCCAGCGTTAGGTGGGTTCTTC.

The table lists this clone with a few counts. The chain joins TRBV5-1 to TRBJ2-2; 8 nucleotides match TRBD1. Germline CDR1 is SGHRS and CDR2 is YFSETQ. Germline trimming cut 7 bases from V and 7 bases from J; bases unmatched to any gene: 12. The CDR3 length is 15 residues. The CDR3 protein is CASRDGQGKIGELFF. CDR3 bases: TGCGCCAGCCGAGACGGACAGGGAAAGATCGGGGAGCTGTTTTTT.

This chain links TRBV18 with TRBJ2-7; TRBD2 matches 7 bases. The V gene end was trimmed by 2 bases and the J gene end by 6 bases; junction bases not matched to a gene: 10. The germline gives CDR1 KGHSH, CDR2 LQKENI. The CDR3 covers 15 residues. The CDR3 DNA sequence: TGTGCCAGCTCACCATCGACTAGCCAAAGGGGCGAGCAGTACTTC. Its protein product is CASSPSTSQRGEQYF.

V gene TRBV19 combines with J gene TRBJ2-6, with TRBD2 as a possible D gene (5 bases). The ends were cut back, 4 bases at V and 0 bases at J, with 16 bases in the middle. The germline gives CDR1 LNHDA, CDR2 SQIVND (reference sequence). The CDR3 has 18 residues. CDR3 protein: CASSNLRHGGSGANVLTF. In DNA, the CDR3 is TGTGCCAGTAGTAATTTGAGACACGGAGGCTCTGGGGCCAACGTCCTGACTTTC.

The chain couples TRBV5-5 to TRBJ1-4; 9 bases map to TRBD1. V dropped 4 bases and J dropped 3; count of bases not matched to a gene: 4. Germline CDR1 reads SGHKS; CDR2 reads YYEKEE (reference sequence). This CDR3 spans 15 amino acids. The CDR3 sequence is CASSPGTGSNEKLFF. Written as DNA, the CDR3 is TGTGCCAGCAGCCCGGGGACAGGGTCTAATGAAAAACTGTTTTTT.

The chain carries TRBV7-9 and TRBJ1-2; D might be TRBD1 (6 bases). V was cut by 5 bases and J by 5 bases, with 12 bases left in between. Germline V gene sequence: CDR1 SEHNR, CDR2 FQNEAQ (reference sequence). This CDR3 has 13 amino acids. CDR3 region: CASSQGKGYGYTF. The CDR3 DNA is TGTGCCAGCAGCCAGGGGAAGGGTTATGGCTACACCTTC.

The V call is TRBV3-1 (or the pseudogene TRBV3-2), the J call TRBJ2-7; D not certain. V lost 0 bases to trimming and J lost 7 bases, with 7 bases between them. This CDR3 spans 12 amino acids. In germline, CDR1 is LGHDT, CDR2 YNNKEL (reference sequence). CDR3 nucleotides: TGTGCCAGCAGCCAAGACCCTTTAGAGCAGTACTTC. Its protein product is CASSQDPLEQYF.

The chain links TRBV5-1 to TRBJ1-2; tentatively, D is TRBD1 (6 bases). With 0 bases removed from V and 8 bases from J, the gap between germline ends came to 17 bases. The germline gives CDR1 SGHRS, CDR2 YFSETQ. The CDR3 runs to 15 residues. In nucleotides, the CDR3 is TGCGCCAGCAGCTTGGCCCCGACAGGAGCAGAGGGCTACACCTTC. Residues: CASSLAPTGAEGYTF. The whole variable domain, remainder taken from reference TRBV5-1 and TRBJ1-2, is KAGVTQTPRYLIKTRGQQVTLSCSPISGHRSVSWYQQTPGQGLQFLFEYFSETQRNKGNFPGRFSGRQFSNSRSEMNVSTLELGDSALYLCASSLAPTGAEGYTFGSGTRLTVV.